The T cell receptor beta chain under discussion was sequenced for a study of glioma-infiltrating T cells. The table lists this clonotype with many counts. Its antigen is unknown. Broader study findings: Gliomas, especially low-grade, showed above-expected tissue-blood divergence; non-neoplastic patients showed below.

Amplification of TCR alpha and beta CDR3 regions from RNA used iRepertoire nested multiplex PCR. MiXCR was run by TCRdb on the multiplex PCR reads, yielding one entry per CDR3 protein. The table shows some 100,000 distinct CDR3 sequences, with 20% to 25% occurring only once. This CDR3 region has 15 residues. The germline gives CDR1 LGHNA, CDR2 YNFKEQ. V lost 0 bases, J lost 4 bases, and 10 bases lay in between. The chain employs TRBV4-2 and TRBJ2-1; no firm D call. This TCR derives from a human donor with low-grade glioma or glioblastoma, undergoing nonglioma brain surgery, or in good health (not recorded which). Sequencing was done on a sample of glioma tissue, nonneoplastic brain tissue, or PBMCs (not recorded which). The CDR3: CASSQEGLVYNEQFF. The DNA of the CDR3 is TGTGCCAGCAGCCAAGAGGGTCTAGTTTACAATGAGCAGTTCTTC.